A selection of T cell receptor beta chains follows, all from one sample in a study of blood T cell repertoires in COVID-19. Measured with immunoSEQ multiplex PCR; TCRdb has only the in-frame clones, and not every one. The repertoire holds about 120,000 clones, with around 85% as singletons. The sample was peripheral blood. These receptors were obtained from a man in his forties or fifties with acute or convalescent COVID-19. The CDR3 runs from the conserved cysteine through the conserved F or W. The D gene is left open where the match is weak. A clone size is listed for some rows: how often the clone was seen (once, few, many), or a class if it is expanded.

J gene	clone size	D gene	V gene	CDR3 protein	CDR3 DNA
TRBJ2-7	NA	TRBD2	TRBV5-1	CASSSRLAGGEQYF	TGCGCCAGCAGCTCTCGACTAGCGGGGGGCGAGCAGTACTTC
TRBJ2-7	NA	NA	TRBV6-1	CASSEIGPYEQYF	TGTGCCAGCAGTGAAATCGGTCCCTACGAGCAGTACTTC
TRBJ1-5	NA	TRBD1	TRBV5-8	CASGPRAGGNQPQHF	TGTGCCAGCGGCCCTAGGGCAGGGGGGAATCAGCCCCAGCATTTT
TRBJ2-3	NA	NA	TRBV5-5	CASSWVGAWGTDTQYF	TGTGCCAGCAGCTGGGTGGGGGCTTGGGGCACAGATACGCAGTATTTT
TRBJ2-3	NA	NA	TRBV5-6	CASSLKRTAIYITDTQYF	TGTGCCAGCAGCTTGAAGAGGACTGCGATTTATATCACAGATACGCAGTATTTT
TRBJ2-7	few	NA	TRBV3-1/TRBV3-2	CASSQMQTSYEQYF	TGTGCCAGCAGCCAAATGCAGACTTCCTACGAGCAGTACTTC
TRBJ2-1	NA	NA	TRBV27	CASSLSIQSYNEQFF	TGTGCCAGCAGTTTATCGATCCAGTCCTACAATGAGCAGTTCTTC
TRBJ2-7	NA	NA	TRBV11-2	CASSSGGGATNYEQYF	TGTGCCAGCAGCTCCGGAGGAGGGGCCACGAACTACGAGCAGTACTTC
TRBJ1-6	NA	NA	TRBV7-9	CASSLDLSSYNSPLHF	TGTGCCAGCAGCTTAGACCTCAGCTCCTATAATTCACCCCTCCACTTT
TRBJ2-7	NA	NA	TRBV15	CATAGGYQSYEQYF	TGTGCCACGGCGGGCGGGTACCAGTCCTACGAGCAGTACTTC
TRBJ2-7	once	TRBD2	TRBV4-1	CASSQDLRTSGPRVYEQYF	TGCGCCAGCAGCCAAGATCTGAGGACTAGCGGCCCTAGGGTCTACGAGCAGTACTTC
TRBJ2-1	NA	NA	TRBV6-5	CASNTPGDSYNEQFF	TGTGCCAGCAACACCCCGGGGGATTCGTACAATGAGCAGTTCTTC
TRBJ1-2	NA	NA	TRBV4-1	CASSQERGRGHGYTF	TGCGCCAGCAGCCAAGAGAGGGGCAGGGGCCATGGCTACACCTTC
TRBJ1-5	NA	TRBD1	TRBV19	CASSSGQVGNQPQHF	TGTGCCAGTAGTAGCGGACAGGTTGGCAATCAGCCCCAGCATTTT
TRBJ2-5	NA	TRBD2	TRBV6-1	CASSELGGGRTQYF	TGTGCCAGCAGTGAATTAGGCGGGGGGCGGACCCAGTACTTC
TRBJ2-2	NA	TRBD2	TRBV28	CASSLVAGGTTGELFF	TGTGCCAGCAGTTTAGTAGCGGGAGGTACCACCGGGGAGCTGTTTTTT
TRBJ2-3	NA	TRBD1	TRBV5-1	CASSPWGDRENPDTQYF	TGCGCCAGCAGCCCCTGGGGGGACAGGGAGAACCCAGATACGCAGTATTTT
TRBJ1-1	NA	NA	TRBV29-1	CSVDTGYTEAFF	TGCAGCGTTGACACAGGGTACACTGAAGCTTTCTTT
TRBJ2-5	NA	TRBD2	TRBV14	CASSPSSGRVKETQYF	TGTGCCAGCAGCCCTTCTAGCGGGAGGGTAAAAGAGACCCAGTACTTC
TRBJ1-2	few	TRBD1	TRBV13	CASSLSIIEGALGYTF	TGTGCCAGCAGCTTGTCTATAATTGAGGGGGCGCTTGGCTACACCTTC
TRBJ2-7	NA	TRBD2	TRBV10-2	CASSDPGLAGVGGYEQYF	TGCGCCAGCAGTGACCCCGGACTAGCGGGAGTAGGTGGCTACGAGCAGTACTTC
TRBJ1-2	once	NA	TRBV19	CVFRTALGRESYGYTF	TGTGTATTTAGGACAGCCCTGGGGAGGGAAAGCTATGGCTACACCTTC
TRBJ1-4	NA	TRBD1	TRBV5-1	CASSLVLGTGANEKLFF	TGCGCCAGCAGCTTGGTGTTGGGGACAGGTGCTAATGAAAAACTGTTTTTT
TRBJ2-2	NA	TRBD2	TRBV7-6	CASSLGSGRTGTGELFF	TGTGCCAGCAGCTTAGGTAGCGGGAGGACGGGCACCGGGGAGCTGTTTTTT
TRBJ2-5	few	NA	TRBV19	CASNQGEETQYF	TGTGCCAGTAACCAGGGCGAGGAGACCCAGTACTTC
TRBJ1-2	NA	NA	TRBV6-4	CASQEGGNGYTF	TGTGCCAGTCAGGAAGGAGGGAACGGCTACACCTTC
TRBJ1-6	many	NA	TRBV11-2	CASSLESGANSPLHF	TGTGCCAGCAGCTTAGAGTCAGGGGCGAATTCACCCCTCCACTTT
TRBJ2-7	NA	TRBD2	TRBV5-6	CASSLAGLAGGGFEQYF	TGTGCCAGCAGCTTGGCGGGACTAGCGGGAGGGGGGTTCGAGCAGTACTTC
TRBJ2-1	NA	NA	TRBV28	CASSSPGNEQFF	TGTGCCAGCAGCTCCCCCGGCAATGAGCAGTTCTTC
TRBJ2-1	NA	NA	TRBV5-4	CASRYQGGTRNEQFF	TGTGCCAGCAGATATCAGGGCGGCACACGTAATGAGCAGTTCTTC
TRBJ2-1	NA	TRBD2	TRBV9	CASSPRISGGWEQFF	TGTGCCAGCAGCCCCCGAATTAGCGGGGGGTGGGAGCAGTTCTTC
TRBJ1-1	NA	NA	TRBV5-6	CASSFRTEGTEAFF	TGTGCCAGCAGCTTCCGGACAGAGGGGACTGAAGCTTTCTTT
TRBJ2-1	NA	TRBD2	TRBV7-2	CASSTRSGGFRSYNEQFF	TGTGCCAGCAGCACTCGAAGCGGGGGGTTCCGCTCCTACAATGAGCAGTTCTTC
TRBJ2-5	NA	TRBD2	TRBV6-6	CASRASGGRETQYF	TGTGCCAGCAGAGCGAGCGGGGGGCGGGAGACCCAGTACTTC
TRBJ1-1	NA	NA	TRBV7-9	CASSAPGGGRAFF	TGTGCCAGCAGCGCCCCGGGGGGGGGTAGGGCTTTCTTT
TRBJ1-2	NA	NA	TRBV9	CASSVGSTGFNYGYTF	TGTGCCAGCAGCGTAGGGTCGACAGGCTTTAACTATGGCTACACCTTC